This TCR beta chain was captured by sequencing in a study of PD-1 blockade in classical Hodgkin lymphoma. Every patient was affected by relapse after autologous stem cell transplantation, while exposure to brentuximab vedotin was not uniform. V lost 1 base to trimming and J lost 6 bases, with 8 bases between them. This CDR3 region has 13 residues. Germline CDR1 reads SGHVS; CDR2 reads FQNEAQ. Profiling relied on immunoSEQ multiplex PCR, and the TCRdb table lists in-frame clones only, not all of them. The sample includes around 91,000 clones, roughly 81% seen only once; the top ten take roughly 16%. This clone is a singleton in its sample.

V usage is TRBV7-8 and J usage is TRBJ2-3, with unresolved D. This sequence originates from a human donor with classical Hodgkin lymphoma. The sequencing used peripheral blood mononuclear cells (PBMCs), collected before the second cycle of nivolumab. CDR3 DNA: TGTGCCAGCAGCTTAGGCACACGGGATACGCAGTATTTT. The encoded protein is CASSLGTRDTQYF.